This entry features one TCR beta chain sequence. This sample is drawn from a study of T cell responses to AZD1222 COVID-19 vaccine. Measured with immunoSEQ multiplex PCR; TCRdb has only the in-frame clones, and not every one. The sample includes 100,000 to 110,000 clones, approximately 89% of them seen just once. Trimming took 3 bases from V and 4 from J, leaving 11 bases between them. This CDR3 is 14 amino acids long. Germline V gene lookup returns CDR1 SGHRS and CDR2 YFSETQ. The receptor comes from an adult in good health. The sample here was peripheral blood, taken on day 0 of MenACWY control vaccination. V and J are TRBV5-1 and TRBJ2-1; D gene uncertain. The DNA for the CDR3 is TGCGCCAGCAGCTCGGTCGGACCATACAATGAGCAGTTCTTC. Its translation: CASSSVGPYNEQFF.